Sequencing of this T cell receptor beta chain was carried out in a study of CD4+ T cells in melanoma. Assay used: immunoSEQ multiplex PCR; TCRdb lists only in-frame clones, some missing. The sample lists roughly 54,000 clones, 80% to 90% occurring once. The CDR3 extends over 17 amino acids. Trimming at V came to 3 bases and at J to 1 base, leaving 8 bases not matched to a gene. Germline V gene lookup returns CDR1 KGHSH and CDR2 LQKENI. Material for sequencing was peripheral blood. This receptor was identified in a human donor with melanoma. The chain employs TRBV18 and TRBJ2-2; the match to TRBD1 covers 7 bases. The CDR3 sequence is CASSPPDRALNTGELFF. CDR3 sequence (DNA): TGTGCCAGCTCACCCCCTGACAGGGCCTTGAACACCGGGGAGCTGTTTTTT.